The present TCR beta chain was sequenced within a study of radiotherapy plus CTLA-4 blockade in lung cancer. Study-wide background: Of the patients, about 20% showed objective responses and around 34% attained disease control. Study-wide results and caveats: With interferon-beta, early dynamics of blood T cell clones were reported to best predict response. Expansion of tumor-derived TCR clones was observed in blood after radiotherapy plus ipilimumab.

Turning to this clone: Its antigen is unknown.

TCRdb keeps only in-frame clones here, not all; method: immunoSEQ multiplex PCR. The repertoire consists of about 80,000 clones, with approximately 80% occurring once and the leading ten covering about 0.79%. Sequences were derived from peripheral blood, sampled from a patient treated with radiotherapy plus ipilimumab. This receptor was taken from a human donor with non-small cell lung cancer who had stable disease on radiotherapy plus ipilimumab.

CDR3 residues: CSVEIELAGGSEQYF. The CDR3 DNA follows: TGCAGCGTTGAAATCGAACTAGCGGGAGGCTCCGAGCAGTACTTC. The chain uses TRBV29-1 and TRBJ2-7; 12 positions agree with TRBD2. Germline-derived CDR1 and CDR2 are SQVTM and ANQGSEA. There are 15 residues in the CDR3. With V trimmed by 2 bases and J by 6 bases, 8 bases remained unmatched.